Each of the 15 T cell receptor beta chains below was sequenced from the same sample in a study of blood T cell repertoires in COVID-19. Profiled with immunoSEQ multiplex PCR; TCRdb holds only in-frame clones, not every one. Here the sample spans about 120,000 clones, roughly 82% being singletons. Sequenced: peripheral blood. These TCRs come from a woman aged 40 to 50 with acute or convalescent COVID-19.

V and J are TRBV24-1 and TRBJ1-3, with 9 bases that match TRBD1. The CDR3 loop spans 17 amino acids. Germline V CDR1 and CDR2: KGHDR, SFDVKD. With V trimmed by 3 bases and J by 1 base, 6 bases remained unmatched. The CDR3 spells CATSDEPGTGSGNTIYF. The DNA for the CDR3 is TGTGCCACCAGTGATGAGCCCGGGACAGGGTCTGGAAACACCATATATTTT.

This sequence joins TRBV5-1 and TRBJ2-5; D remains ambiguous. This CDR3 is built from 15 residues. The germline V gene encodes CDR1 SGHRS and CDR2 YFSETQ. V lost 2 bases to trimming and J lost 2 bases, with 13 bases between them. The CDR3 nucleotides are TGCGCCAGCAGCTTTGGCGGAACGGATCAAGAGACCCAGTACTTC. Its translation: CASSFGGTDQETQYF. Full variable domain (rest looked up from reference TRBV5-1 and TRBJ2-5): KAGVTQTPRYLIKTRGQQVTLSCSPISGHRSVSWYQQTPGQGLQFLFEYFSETQRNKGNFPGRFSGRQFSNSRSEMNVSTLELGDSALYLCASSFGGTDQETQYFGPGTRLLVL.

This clone appeared a few times. This chain connects TRBV19 to TRBJ1-1; 7 bases fit TRBD1. This CDR3 is 16 amino acids long. V gave up 9 bases and J gave up 8 bases; unmatched junction bases: 21. Per the germline V gene, CDR1 is LNHDA and CDR2 is SQIVND (reference sequence). The CDR3 nucleotides are TGTGCCAGCACCACTCGGTTCGCAGGGGGGACCGCCGAAGCTTTCTTT. The encoded protein is CASTTRFAGGTAEAFF.

V is TRBV6-5 and J is TRBJ2-4, with 10 bases that match TRBD1. This CDR3 has 13 amino acids. Germline assignment: CDR1 MNHEY and CDR2 SVGAGI. J lost 7 bases, V lost 6 bases, and 3 bases had no gene match. The CDR3 region has the DNA TGTGCCAGCAGGGGACAGGGGATTAACATTCAGTACTTC. Translating gives CASRGQGINIQYF.

The gene calls are TRBV4-3 and TRBJ2-7; 8 positions match TRBD1. Losses at the gene ends were 5 bases for V and 1 base for J; bases not matched to a gene: 4. The CDR3 extends over 14 amino acids. CDR1 and CDR2 from the germline V gene are LGHNA and YSLEER. CDR3 sequence (DNA): TGCGCCAGCAGCAACCGACAGGGGTCCTACGAGCAGTACTTC. It specifies CASSNRQGSYEQYF.

The CDR3 region has the DNA TGTGCCTGGGACAGGGTAACTAACTATGGCTACACCTTC. It translates to CAWDRVTNYGYTF. The V gene is TRBV30, the J gene TRBJ1-2; 7 bases are shared with TRBD1. This CDR3 has 13 residues. V trimming: 5 bases; J trimming: 0 bases; junction bases outside the gene matches: 3. From germline, CDR1 is GTSNPN and CDR2 SVGIG (reference sequence).

The genes are TRBV6-5 and TRBJ2-7; 8 nucleotides agree with TRBD1. The trim removed 6 bases at V and 6 bases at J, leaving 10 bases unmatched. Germline CDR1 and CDR2: MNHEY and SVGAGI. The CDR3 sequence is 14 residues long. CDR3 in amino acids: CASSHDRGDAEQYF. The CDR3 DNA is TGTGCCAGCAGCCACGACAGGGGAGACGCCGAGCAGTACTTC.

This chain links TRBV11-1 with TRBJ1-2, with D perhaps TRBD1 (5 bases). The CDR3 length is 14 residues. Germline-derived CDR1 and CDR2 are SGHAT and FQDESV (reference sequence). V was shortened by 5 bases and J by 0 bases, with 10 bases between the two germline ends. The DNA for the CDR3 is TGTGCCAGCAGCCCCGACAGAGCTAACTATGGCTACACCTTC. It codes for CASSPDRANYGYTF.

The gene calls are TRBV7-8 and TRBJ2-1, with 14 nucleotides matching TRBD2. The CDR3 length is 15 residues. Per germline, CDR1 SGHVS and CDR2 FQNEAQ. Trimming at V came to 5 bases and at J to 8 bases, leaving 5 bases not matched to a gene. Here the CDR3 DNA reads TGTGCCAGCAGCCCGACTAGCGGGGGGGTCTATGAGCAGTTCTTC. Translating it yields CASSPTSGGVYEQFF.

In its sample, this clone was seen once. The chain combines TRBV29-1 with TRBJ2-6; the D is unclear. This CDR3 region has 12 residues. The germline V and J ends were trimmed by 5 bases and 0 bases, with 2 bases remaining between them. Per germline, CDR1 SQVTM and CDR2 ANQGSEA. Here the CDR3 reads CSVLSGANVLTF. The CDR3 bases are TGCAGCGTTCTCTCTGGGGCCAACGTCCTGACTTTC.

The V gene is TRBV7-9, the J gene TRBJ2-3, with 10 bases that match TRBD1. Germline CDR1 is SEHNR and CDR2 is FQNEAQ (reference sequence). With 3 bases clipped from V and 5 bases from J, the junction kept 5 bases outside the gene matches. CDR3 length: 15 residues. CDR3 in DNA: TGTGCCAGCAGCTTGGGGACAGGGGACAAAGATACGCAGTATTTT. Amino acid sequence: CASSLGTGDKDTQYF.

Written as DNA, the CDR3 is TGTGCCAGCAGTCAGAATTTTGGAAACACCATATATTTT. Protein sequence: CASSQNFGNTIYF. The chain recombines TRBV5-5 with TRBJ1-3; D is ambiguous. The CDR3 spans 13 residues. Trimming shortened V by 5 bases and J by 3 bases, and 9 bases separated the two germline ends. Germline V gives CDR1 SGHKS, CDR2 YYEKEE (reference sequence). The whole variable domain, filled in from reference TRBV5-5 and TRBJ1-3, reads DAGVTQSPTHLIKTRGQQVTLRCSPISGHKSVSWYQQVLGQGPQFIFQYYEKEERGRGNFPDRFSARQFPNYSSELNVNALLLGDSALYLCASSQNFGNTIYFGEGSWLTVV.

The CDR3 spells CAWSVRRQGRRGYGYTF. The CDR3 nucleotides are TGTGCCTGGAGTGTACGCCGACAGGGAAGAAGAGGGTATGGCTACACCTTC. The chain links TRBV30 to TRBJ1-2, with 7 bases fitting TRBD1. Germline values: CDR1 GTSNPN, CDR2 SVGIG (reference sequence). There are 17 residues in the CDR3. V dropped 0 bases and J dropped 5; count of bases not matched to a gene: 15.

This chain joins TRBV7-3 and TRBJ2-2; a weak D match, TRBD1 (6 bases). Deletions cut 0 bases from V and 5 bases from J, with 10 bases between. Germline CDR1 SGHTA, CDR2 FQGTGA. The CDR3 covers 15 residues. The CDR3 protein is CASSLTGQGTGELFF. In DNA, the CDR3 is TGTGCCAGCAGCTTAACGGGGCAGGGGACCGGGGAGCTGTTTTTT.

This chain uses TRBV15 with TRBJ1-2; the match to TRBD1 covers 7 bases. The germline CDR1 and CDR2 sequences are LNHNV and YYDKDF (reference sequence). V lost 3 bases to trimming and J lost 5 bases; unmatched junction nucleotides: 15. This CDR3 has 17 residues. CDR3 region: CATSRAPINKGAYGYTF. The CDR3 DNA reads as TGTGCCACCAGCAGGGCCCCCATTAACAAGGGGGCATATGGCTACACCTTC.